This is a list of T cell receptor beta chains from one sample in a study of T cell changes during pregnancy in multiple sclerosis. The method was immunoSEQ multiplex PCR; TCRdb's version includes in-frame clones alone and lacks a portion of them. The table has tens of thousands of clones, 80% to 95% seen once. The sequences come from peripheral blood, collected after pregnancy. The receptors were gathered from a female donor with multiple sclerosis, enrolled in a pregnancy study. Each CDR3 is given with its conserved first and last residue. A D gene is named only where the DNA matches it firmly. The size field is filled for only some rows; it gives once, few, many or a size class.

TRBV10-3	NA	TRBJ1-2	NA	TGTGCCATCAGTGAGGGGGTCGGGGCTAACTATGGCTACACCTTC	CAISEGVGANYGYTF
TRBV6-5	NA	TRBJ2-5	NA	TGTGCCAGCAGTTACGGGGGGACCCAATGGGAGACCCAGTACTTC	CASSYGGTQWETQYF
TRBV6-1	few	TRBJ1-2	NA	TGTGCCAGCAGTGAGGGGGGACTGAGCTATGGCTACACCTTC	CASSEGGLSYGYTF
TRBV29-1	NA	TRBJ1-2	TRBD1	TGCAGCGTTCGGACAGGGGACATTTATGGCTACACCTTC	CSVRTGDIYGYTF
TRBV12-5	NA	TRBJ2-7	TRBD2	TGTGCTAGTGGTTTGTCGACTAGCGGATATGCGTCTTCCTCCCCCGAGCAGTACTTC	CASGLSTSGYASSSPEQYF
TRBV7-6	NA	TRBJ2-3	TRBD2	TGTGCCAGCAGCGAAGGACTAGCGGCGACAGATACGCAGTATTTT	CASSEGLAATDTQYF
TRBV4-3	NA	TRBJ1-1	TRBD1	TGCGCCAGCAGCCAAGACAGGGGGGAATGGACTGAAGCTTTCTTT	CASSQDRGEWTEAFF
TRBV30	NA	TRBJ1-1	NA	TGTGCCTCCAACAGGGTCTCCACTGAAGCTTTCTTT	CASNRVSTEAFF
TRBV4-2	NA	TRBJ2-7	TRBD1	TGTGCCAGCAGCCAAGATGAAGGGGACAGGGGTTACGAGCAGTACTTC	CASSQDEGDRGYEQYF
TRBV27	NA	TRBJ1-2	NA	TGTGCCAGCATGGGGCGGCACTTAGATGGCTACACCTTC	CASMGRHLDGYTF
TRBV7-8	NA	TRBJ1-2	TRBD1	TGTGCCAGCAGCTTAAACAGGGGATCATTCTATGGCTACACCTTC	CASSLNRGSFYGYTF
TRBV2	NA	TRBJ1-3	NA	TGTGCCAGCAGGAGGGGGGGGTCGAGCTCTGGAAACACCATATATTTT	CASRRGGSSSGNTIYF
TRBV5-1	NA	TRBJ1-2	TRBD1	TGCGCCAGCAGCTTGTACGGACAGGAAGGCTACACCTTC	CASSLYGQEGYTF
TRBV7-2	NA	TRBJ2-1	TRBD2	TGTGCCAGCAAACGAAAGTCGTCTAGCGGGACTATCTCCTACAATGAGCAGTTCTTC	CASKRKSSSGTISYNEQFF
TRBV10-1	few	TRBJ1-4	TRBD1	TGCGCCAGCAGTGTTGCCAGGGGGGAAAAACTGTTTTTT	CASSVARGEKLFF
TRBV12-2	NA	TRBJ2-5	NA	TGTGCAAGTCGCTTATTTTCCAGGGGCGGCCAAGAGACCCAGTACTTC	CASRLFSRGGQETQYF
TRBV4-3	NA	TRBJ2-7	TRBD1	TGCGCCAGCAGCCAAGATACCAGCGGGACAGGGAGCTCCTACGAGCAGTACTTC	CASSQDTSGTGSSYEQYF
TRBV7-3	NA	TRBJ2-3	NA	TGTGCCAGCAGCCGCGAGGGGGGGGATCGTTCAGATACGCAGTATTTT	CASSREGGDRSDTQYF
TRBV7-9	NA	TRBJ2-7	NA	TGTGCCAGCAGCTTCCGTGGCGGGGAACTCTCCTACGAGCAGTACTTC	CASSFRGGELSYEQYF
TRBV10-3	NA	TRBJ2-7	NA	TGTGCCATCAGTGAGTCGGAGGGACAGATATCCTACGAGCAGTACTTC	CAISESEGQISYEQYF
TRBV2	NA	TRBJ1-1	TRBD1	TGTGCCACCGCCGGGACAGGGAATATAGAAGCTTTCTTT	CATAGTGNIEAFF
TRBV18	NA	TRBJ2-7	TRBD1	TGTGCCAGCTCGCCAGGGGGCGATTCAGCGTCCTACGAGCAGTACTTC	CASSPGGDSASYEQYF
TRBV5-1	NA	TRBJ1-1	NA	TGCGCCAGCAGCGGACGAGGGGGTAGGAACACTGAAGCTTTCTTT	CASSGRGGRNTEAFF
TRBV19	once	TRBJ1-2	NA	TGTGCCAGTAGTCCGGAGGGGATCTCCAACTATGGCTACACCTTC	CASSPEGISNYGYTF
TRBV6-5	NA	TRBJ1-1	TRBD1	TGTGCCAGCAGTAGGGGACAGGGCACTGAAGCTTTCTTT	CASSRGQGTEAFF
TRBV5-1	NA	TRBJ1-1	TRBD1	TGCGCCAGCACCCTTGCAGGGGGCGCGACTGAAGCTTTCTTT	CASTLAGGATEAFF
TRBV4-3	NA	TRBJ1-1	TRBD1	TGCGCCAGCAGCCAACGGACAGGGGGCAGAGAAGCTTTCTTT	CASSQRTGGREAFF
TRBV6-6	many	TRBJ2-1	TRBD2	TGTGCCAGCCTGGGGGGGATTAGGAACAATGAGCAGTTCTTC	CASLGGIRNNEQFF
TRBV9	NA	TRBJ2-1	NA	TGTGCCAGCAGCGTACAAGGGGGCGCGGGAAATGAGCAGTTCTTC	CASSVQGGAGNEQFF
TRBV7-9	NA	TRBJ1-1	TRBD1	TGTGCCAGCAGCCCGAAGGTTCGATTCACAGGGGTCCCTGAAGCTTTCTTT	CASSPKVRFTGVPEAFF
TRBV6-1	once	TRBJ2-7	TRBD2	TGTGCCAGCAGTGCTACCATAGCGGGAGGTTCTTCCTACGAGCAGTACTTC	CASSATIAGGSSYEQYF
TRBV7-8	NA	TRBJ1-2	NA	TGTGCCTCCCGAAGGGCGGAGGTTAACTATGGCTACACCTTC	CASRRAEVNYGYTF
TRBV7-8	NA	TRBJ1-4	NA	TGTGCCAGCAGCCCATGGGCGGGGGCTAGTGAAAAACTGTTTTTT	CASSPWAGASEKLFF
TRBV4-2	NA	TRBJ2-7	NA	TGTGCCAGCAGCCAGGACCCAGGGGCGGGGGTCCACTACGAGCAGTACTTC	CASSQDPGAGVHYEQYF
TRBV5-1	NA	TRBJ1-1	TRBD1	TGCGCCAGCAGCTTACAGGGGGCAGTGACTGAAGCTTTCTTT	CASSLQGAVTEAFF
TRBV5-1	NA	TRBJ2-1	NA	TGCGCCAGCAGCTTGAGACCACTAGTTGTGAATGAGCAGTTCTTC	CASSLRPLVVNEQFF
TRBV7-2	NA	TRBJ1-5	NA	TGTGCCAGCAGCTTAGTTCCGGGGGATCAGCCCCAGCATTTT	CASSLVPGDQPQHF
TRBV29-1	NA	TRBJ1-1	NA	TGCAGCGTTGAAGAAGGGGATAGAAGAACGGTGGGCAAAGCTTTCTTT	CSVEEGDRRTVGKAFF
TRBV27	once	TRBJ2-3	TRBD2	TGTGCCAGCAGCCTCGGGACTAGCGCAGATACGCAGTATTTT	CASSLGTSADTQYF
TRBV6-1	NA	TRBJ1-5	NA	TGTGCCAGCAGTGAAACTGTTGAGGTTAGAGCCCAGCATTTT	CASSETVEVRAQHF
TRBV7-9	NA	TRBJ1-2	TRBD1	TGTGCCAGCAGCGACCGGGACAGGGCGGACTATGGCTACACCTTC	CASSDRDRADYGYTF
TRBV9	NA	TRBJ1-4	NA	TGTGCCAGCAGCGGGGGGGGCGCAACTAATGAAAAACTGTTTTTT	CASSGGGATNEKLFF
TRBV6-1	once	TRBJ1-5	NA	TGTGCCAGCAGTGAAGACCCAGGGAGGTTAGACGGGCAGCCCCAGCATTTT	CASSEDPGRLDGQPQHF
TRBV4-1	few	TRBJ1-1	NA	TGCGCCAGCAGCCAAGATTCAGCAGGGAGGACTGAAGCTTTCTTT	CASSQDSAGRTEAFF
TRBV6-5	NA	TRBJ2-1	TRBD2	TGTGCCAGCAGTTTCTGGACTAGCGGGTACAATGAGCAGTTCTTC	CASSFWTSGYNEQFF
TRBV9	NA	TRBJ2-2	NA	TGTGCCAGCAGCGTCCCCGGGTCAAACACCGGGGAGCTGTTTTTT	CASSVPGSNTGELFF
TRBV11-1	NA	TRBJ2-7	TRBD1	TGTGCCAGCAGCGCCGGGACAGGCTACGAGCAGTACTTC	CASSAGTGYEQYF
TRBV4-2	once	TRBJ1-6	TRBD1	TGTGCCAGCAGCCGAACCGGGACAGGGGACTATAATTCACCCCTCCACTTT	CASSRTGTGDYNSPLHF